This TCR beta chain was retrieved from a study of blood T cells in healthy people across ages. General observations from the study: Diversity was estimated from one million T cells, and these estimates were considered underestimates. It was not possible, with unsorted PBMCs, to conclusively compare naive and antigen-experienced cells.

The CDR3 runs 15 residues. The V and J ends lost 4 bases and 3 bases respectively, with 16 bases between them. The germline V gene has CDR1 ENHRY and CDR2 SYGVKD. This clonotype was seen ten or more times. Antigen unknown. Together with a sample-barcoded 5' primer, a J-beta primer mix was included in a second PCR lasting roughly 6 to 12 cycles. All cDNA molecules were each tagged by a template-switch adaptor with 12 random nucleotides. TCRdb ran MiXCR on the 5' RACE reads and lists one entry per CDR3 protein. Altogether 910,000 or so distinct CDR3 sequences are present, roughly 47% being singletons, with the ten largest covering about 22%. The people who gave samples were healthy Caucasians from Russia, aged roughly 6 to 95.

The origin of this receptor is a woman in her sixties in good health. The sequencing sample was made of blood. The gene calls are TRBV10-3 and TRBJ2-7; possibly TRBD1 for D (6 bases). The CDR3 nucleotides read TGTGCCATCAGTGCCAGGGGATCATCGAGCTACGAGCAGTACTTC. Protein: CAISARGSSSYEQYF.